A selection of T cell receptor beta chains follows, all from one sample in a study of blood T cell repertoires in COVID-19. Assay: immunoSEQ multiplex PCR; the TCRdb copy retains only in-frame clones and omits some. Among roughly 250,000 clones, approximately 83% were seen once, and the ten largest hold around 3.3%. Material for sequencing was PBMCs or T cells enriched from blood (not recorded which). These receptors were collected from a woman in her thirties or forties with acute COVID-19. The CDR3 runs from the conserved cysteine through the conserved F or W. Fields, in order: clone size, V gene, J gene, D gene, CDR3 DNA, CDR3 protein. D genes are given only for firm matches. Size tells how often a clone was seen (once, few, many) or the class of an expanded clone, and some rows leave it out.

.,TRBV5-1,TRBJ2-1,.,TGCGCCAGCAGCCCTGACTACCCCATGGTGGGTGAGCAGTTCTTC,CASSPDYPMVGEQFF
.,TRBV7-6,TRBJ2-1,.,TGTGCCAGCAGCCCCCGCGACACCACCGGAAATGAGCAGTTCTTC,CASSPRDTTGNEQFF
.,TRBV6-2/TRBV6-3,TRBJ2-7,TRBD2,TGTGCCAGCAGTTACCTGCGGACTAGCGCGTCCTACGAGCAGTACTTC,CASSYLRTSASYEQYF
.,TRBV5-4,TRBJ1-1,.,TGTGCCAGCAGCTTAGAGGCGAACACTGAAGCTTTCTTT,CASSLEANTEAFF
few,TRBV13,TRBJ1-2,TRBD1,TGTGCCAGCAGCCTATTGGGACAGGGATATGGCTACACCTTC,CASSLLGQGYGYTF
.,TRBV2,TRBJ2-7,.,TGTGCCAGCAGTGTCGGCGACACCTACGAGCAGTACTTC,CASSVGDTYEQYF
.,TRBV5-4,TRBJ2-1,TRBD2,TGTGCCAGCAGCACCACTAGCGGGAGCTCCAATGAGCAGTTCTTC,CASSTTSGSSNEQFF
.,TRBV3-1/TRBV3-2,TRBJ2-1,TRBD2,TGTGCCAGCAGCCAAATGCCTAGCGGGAGCAATGAGCAGTTCTTC,CASSQMPSGSNEQFF
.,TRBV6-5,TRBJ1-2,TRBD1,TGTGCCAGCATCGAACAGGGGGCCCATGGCTATGGCTACACCTTC,CASIEQGAHGYGYTF
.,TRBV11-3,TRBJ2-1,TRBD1,TGTGCCAGCAGCCCCAGACGGGGACAGGGAATCGGTGAGCAGTTCTTC,CASSPRRGQGIGEQFF
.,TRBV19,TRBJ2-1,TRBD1,TGTGCCAGTAGTATTTCGGGGACAGGTCGCGATGAGCAGTTCTTC,CASSISGTGRDEQFF
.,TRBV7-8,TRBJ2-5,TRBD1,TGTGCCAGCAGCTTAGGGGACAGGGATCCAGAGACCCAGTACTTC,CASSLGDRDPETQYF
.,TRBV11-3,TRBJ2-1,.,TGTGCCAGCAGCTCATCGGGACTCTACAATGAGCAGTTCTTC,CASSSSGLYNEQFF
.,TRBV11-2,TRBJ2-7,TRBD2,TGTGCCAGCAGCTACACCCGGACTAGCGGTACCTACGAGCAGTACTTC,CASSYTRTSGTYEQYF
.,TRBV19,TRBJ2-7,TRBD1,TGTGCCAGTAGTGTTAGGGACAGGAGACCGAAGCAGTACTTC,CASSVRDRRPKQYF
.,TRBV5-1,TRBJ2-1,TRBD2,TGCGCCAGCAGCCAGGGACTAGCGGGAGTGCACCGGGCCTACAATGAGCAGTTCTTC,CASSQGLAGVHRAYNEQFF
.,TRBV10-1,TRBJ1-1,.,TGCGCCAGCACTAAAAAAGGCGCGGGTTTGAACACTGAAGCTTTCTTT,CASTKKGAGLNTEAFF
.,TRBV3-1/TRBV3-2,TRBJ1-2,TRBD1,TGTGCCAGCAGCCTAAATAACCGGGACAGGGGCACCTCCTATGGCTACACCTTC,CASSLNNRDRGTSYGYTF
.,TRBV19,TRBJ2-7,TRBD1,TGTGCCAGTAGTAGGGGACAGGGACAAGCCACTTACGAGCAGTACTTC,CASSRGQGQATYEQYF
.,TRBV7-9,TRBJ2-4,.,TGTGCCAGCACCAAAGGACGGGAGAGGAACATTCAGTACTTC,CASTKGRERNIQYF
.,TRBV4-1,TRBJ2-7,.,TGCGCCAGCAGCCCCCAGGGGGGCGCGGGAGGTTACGAGCAGTACTTC,CASSPQGGAGGYEQYF
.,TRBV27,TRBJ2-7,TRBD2,TGTGCCAGCAAAATCGGTAGCGGGAAGGGCTACGAGCAGTACTTC,CASKIGSGKGYEQYF